The clone carrying this T cell receptor (beta chain) was picked up one time. Assay: immunoSEQ multiplex PCR; the TCRdb copy retains only in-frame clones and omits some. The data show around 170,000 clones, roughly 87% seen once. The data originate from a study of blood T cell repertoires in COVID-19. Specimen: PBMCs or T cells enriched from blood (not recorded which). The TCR was taken from a woman aged 50 to 65 who had recovered from COVID-19.

The CDR3 is CASSEGTVPGNTIYF. The CDR3 region has the DNA TGTGCCAGCAGCGAGGGGACAGTCCCTGGAAACACCATATATTTT. The genes are TRBV9 and TRBJ1-3; 7 bases are shared with TRBD1. V lost 3 bases, J lost 2 bases, and 5 bases stayed unmatched. Germline V gene lookup returns CDR1 SGDLS and CDR2 YYNGEE. CDR3 size: 15 residues.